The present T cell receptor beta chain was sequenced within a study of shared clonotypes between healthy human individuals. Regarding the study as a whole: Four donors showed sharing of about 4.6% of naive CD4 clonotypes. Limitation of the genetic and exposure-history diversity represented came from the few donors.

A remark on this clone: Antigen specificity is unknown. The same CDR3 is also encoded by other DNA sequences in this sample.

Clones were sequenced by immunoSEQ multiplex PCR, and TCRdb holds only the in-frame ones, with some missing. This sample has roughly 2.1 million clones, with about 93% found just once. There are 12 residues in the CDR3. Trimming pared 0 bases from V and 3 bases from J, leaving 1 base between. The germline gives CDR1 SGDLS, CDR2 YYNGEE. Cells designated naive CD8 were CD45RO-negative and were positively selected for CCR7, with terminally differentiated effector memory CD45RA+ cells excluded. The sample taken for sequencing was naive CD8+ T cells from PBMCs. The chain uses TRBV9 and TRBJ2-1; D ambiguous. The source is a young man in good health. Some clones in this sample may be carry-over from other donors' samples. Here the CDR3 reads CASSVVYNEQFF. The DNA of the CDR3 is TGTGCCAGCAGCGTAGTCTACAATGAGCAGTTCTTC.